A single TCR beta chain is shown here with its context. Antigen unknown. This specimen comes from a study of long-term antiretroviral therapy in people with HIV. General observations from the study: Neither ART adherence, viral resistance nor therapy changes were documented.

The run of the v3.0 immunoSEQ assay was at survey level. Generated by immunoSEQ multiplex PCR, the TCRdb table keeps only in-frame clones and is missing some. The table records 30,000 or so clones, 70% to 90% of them present only once. The V gene's germline CDR1 is SQVTM and CDR2 ANQGSEA. Unmatched junction bases numbered 9, after V lost 8 bases and J lost 2 bases. The CDR3 has 14 amino acids. The specimen comprised unsorted PBMCs, sampled 3 years after starting antiretroviral therapy. This chain uses TRBV29-1 with TRBJ2-3; TRBD1 aligns across 8 bases. The receptor comes from a man aged 35 to 55 with HIV. The CDR3 DNA reads as TGCAGCATACAGGGGGGAATCCTCACAGATACGCAGTATTTT. This codes for CSIQGGILTDTQYF.